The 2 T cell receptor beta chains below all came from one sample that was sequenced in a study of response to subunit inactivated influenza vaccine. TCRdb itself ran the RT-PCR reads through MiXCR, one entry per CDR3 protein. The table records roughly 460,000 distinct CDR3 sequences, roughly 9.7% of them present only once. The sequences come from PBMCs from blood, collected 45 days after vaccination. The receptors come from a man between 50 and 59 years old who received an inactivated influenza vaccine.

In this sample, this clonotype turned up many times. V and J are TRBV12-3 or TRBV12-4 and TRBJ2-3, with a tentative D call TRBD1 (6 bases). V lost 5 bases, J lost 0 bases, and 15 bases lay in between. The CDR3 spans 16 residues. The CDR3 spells CASSVQGSASTDTQYF. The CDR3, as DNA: TGTGCCAGCAGTGTCCAGGGGAGTGCTAGCACAGATACGCAGTATTTT.

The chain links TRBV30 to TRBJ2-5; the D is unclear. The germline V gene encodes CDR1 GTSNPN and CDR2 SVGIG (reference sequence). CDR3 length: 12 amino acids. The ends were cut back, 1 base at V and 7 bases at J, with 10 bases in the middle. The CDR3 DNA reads TGTGCCTGGAGTGGACGAGAGCGGACCCAGTACTTC. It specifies CAWSGRERTQYF. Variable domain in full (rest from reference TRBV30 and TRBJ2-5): SQTIHQWPATLVQPVGSPLSLECTVEGTSNPNLYWYRQAAGRGLQLLFYSVGIGQISSEVPQNLSASRPQDRQFILSSKKLLLSDSGFYLCAWSGRERTQYFGPGTRLLVL.